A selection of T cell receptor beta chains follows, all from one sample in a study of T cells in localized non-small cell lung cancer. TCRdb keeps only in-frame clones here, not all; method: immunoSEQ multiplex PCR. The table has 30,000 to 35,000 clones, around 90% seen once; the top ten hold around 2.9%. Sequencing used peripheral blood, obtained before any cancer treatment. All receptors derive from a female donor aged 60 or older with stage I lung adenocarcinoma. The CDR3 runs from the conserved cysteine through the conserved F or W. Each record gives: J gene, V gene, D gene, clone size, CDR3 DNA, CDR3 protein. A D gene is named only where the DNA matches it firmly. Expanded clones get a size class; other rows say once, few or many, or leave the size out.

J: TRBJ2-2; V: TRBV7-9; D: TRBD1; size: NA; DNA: TGTGCCACCTCCCGGGCAGGGGGCTCACGGTCCGGGGAGCTGTTTTTT; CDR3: CATSRAGGSRSGELFF
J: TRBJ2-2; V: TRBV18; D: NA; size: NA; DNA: TGTGCCAGCTCACCGCCCTGGGCTGGGTCGAACACCGGGGAGCTGTTTTTT; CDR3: CASSPPWAGSNTGELFF
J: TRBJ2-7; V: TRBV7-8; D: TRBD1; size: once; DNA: TGTGCCAGCAGCTCCGGGACAGGGGAAGGGGAGCAGTACTTC; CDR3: CASSSGTGEGEQYF
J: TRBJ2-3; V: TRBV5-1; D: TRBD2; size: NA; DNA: TGCGCCAGCAGCTTTAGCGGGAGGGCCATGGATACGCAGTATTTT; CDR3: CASSFSGRAMDTQYF
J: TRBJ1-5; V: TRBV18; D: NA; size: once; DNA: TGTGCCAGCTCAACGACAGGTCTCGGTCAGCCCCAGCATTTT; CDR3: CASSTTGLGQPQHF
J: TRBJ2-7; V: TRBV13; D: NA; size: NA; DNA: TGTGCCAGCAGCCCACCCAACTCTGGCGAGCAGTACTTC; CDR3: CASSPPNSGEQYF
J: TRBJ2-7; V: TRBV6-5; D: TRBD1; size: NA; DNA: TGTGCCAGCATGCTCGCCCGGGACAGCTCCTACGAGCAGTACTTC; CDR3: CASMLARDSSYEQYF
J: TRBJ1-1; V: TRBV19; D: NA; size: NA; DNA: TGTGCCAGTAGCCCCCGATTTGGGCAGGAACATCACACTGAAGCTTTCTTT; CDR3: CASSPRFGQEHHTEAFF
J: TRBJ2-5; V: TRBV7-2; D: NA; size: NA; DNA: TGTGCCAGCAGTGTAACAGGGTACCAAGAGACCCAGTACTTC; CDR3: CASSVTGYQETQYF
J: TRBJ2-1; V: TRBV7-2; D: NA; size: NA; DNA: TGTGCCAGCAGCACTGACCACGCCTCCTACAATGAGCAGTTCTTC; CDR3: CASSTDHASYNEQFF
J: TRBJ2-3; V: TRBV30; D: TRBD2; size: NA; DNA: TGTGCCTGGGATAGCGGGAGTACAGATACGCAGTATTTT; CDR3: CAWDSGSTDTQYF
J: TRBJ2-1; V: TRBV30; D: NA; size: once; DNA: TGTGCCTGGACGTATAGCATCGGTGAGCAGTTCTTC; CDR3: CAWTYSIGEQFF
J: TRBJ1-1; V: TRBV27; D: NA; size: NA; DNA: TGTGCCAGCGCACGGGGAGGGAACACTGAAGCTTTCTTT; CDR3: CASARGGNTEAFF
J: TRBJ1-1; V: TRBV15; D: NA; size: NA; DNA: TGTGCCACCAGCACCTGGGGGGCTATGAACACTGAAGCTTTCTTT; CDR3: CATSTWGAMNTEAFF
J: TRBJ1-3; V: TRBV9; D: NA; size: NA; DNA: TGTGCCAGCAGCGTACAGGGAGGAGGAGGAAACACCATATATTTT; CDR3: CASSVQGGGGNTIYF
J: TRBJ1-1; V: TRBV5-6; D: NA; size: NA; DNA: TGTGCCAGCAGCTCCGACAGGTTAACTGAAGCTTTCTTT; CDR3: CASSSDRLTEAFF
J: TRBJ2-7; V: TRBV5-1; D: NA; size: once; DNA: TGCGCCAGCAGCGACCAAGGACACATCTACGAGCAGTACTTC; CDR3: CASSDQGHIYEQYF
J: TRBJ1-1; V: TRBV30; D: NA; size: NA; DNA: TGTGCCTGGAGCAGGAATATGAACACTGAAGCTTTCTTT; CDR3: CAWSRNMNTEAFF